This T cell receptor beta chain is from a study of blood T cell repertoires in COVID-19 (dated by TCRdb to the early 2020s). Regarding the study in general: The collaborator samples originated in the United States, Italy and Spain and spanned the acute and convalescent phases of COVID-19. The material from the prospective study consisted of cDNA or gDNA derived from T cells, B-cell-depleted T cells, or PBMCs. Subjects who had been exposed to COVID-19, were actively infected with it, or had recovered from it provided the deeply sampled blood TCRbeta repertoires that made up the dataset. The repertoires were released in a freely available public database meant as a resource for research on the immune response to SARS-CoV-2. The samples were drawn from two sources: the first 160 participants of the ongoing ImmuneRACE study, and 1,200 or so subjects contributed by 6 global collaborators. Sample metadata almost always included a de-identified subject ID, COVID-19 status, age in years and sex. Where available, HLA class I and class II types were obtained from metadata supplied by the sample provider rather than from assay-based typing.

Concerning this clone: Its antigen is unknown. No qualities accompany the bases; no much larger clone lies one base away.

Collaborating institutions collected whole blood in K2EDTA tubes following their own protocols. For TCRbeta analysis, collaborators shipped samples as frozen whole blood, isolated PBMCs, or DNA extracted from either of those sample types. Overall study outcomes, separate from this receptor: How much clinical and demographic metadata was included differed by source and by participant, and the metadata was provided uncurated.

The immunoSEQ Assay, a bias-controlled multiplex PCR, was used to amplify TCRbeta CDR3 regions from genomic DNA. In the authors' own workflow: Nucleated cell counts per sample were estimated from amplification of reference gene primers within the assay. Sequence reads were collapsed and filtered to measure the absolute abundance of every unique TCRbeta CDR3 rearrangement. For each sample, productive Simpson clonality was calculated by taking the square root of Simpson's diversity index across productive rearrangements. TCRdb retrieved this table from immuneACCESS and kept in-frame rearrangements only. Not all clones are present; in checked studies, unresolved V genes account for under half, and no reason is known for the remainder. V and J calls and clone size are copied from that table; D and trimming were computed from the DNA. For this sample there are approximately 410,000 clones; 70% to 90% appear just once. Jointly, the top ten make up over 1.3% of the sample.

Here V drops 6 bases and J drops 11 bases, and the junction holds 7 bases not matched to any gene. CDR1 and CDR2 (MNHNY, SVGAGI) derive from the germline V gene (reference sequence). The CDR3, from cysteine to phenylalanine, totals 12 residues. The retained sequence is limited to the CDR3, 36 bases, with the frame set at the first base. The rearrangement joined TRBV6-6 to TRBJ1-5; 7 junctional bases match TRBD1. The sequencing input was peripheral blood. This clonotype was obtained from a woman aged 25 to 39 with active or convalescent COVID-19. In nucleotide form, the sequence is TGTGCCAGCAGCCCACAGGGGCAGTCCCAGCATTTT. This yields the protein CASSPQGQSQHF.